Below are 13 T cell receptor beta chains sequenced from a single sample in a study of a mutant IDH1 vaccine in newly diagnosed glioma. Stated time point: week 35, safety follow-up. Vaccine doses each comprised 300 ug of mutant IDH1 20-mer peptide, with topical imiquimod. No antigen has been assigned to these receptors. Clones were read by immunoSEQ multiplex PCR, and TCRdb kept only the in-frame ones, dropping some. This table holds more than 35,000 clones, 81% found once. The sample here was PBMCs, taken from a glioma patient whose treatment included an IDH1 peptide vaccine. These receptors originate from a woman between 40 and 55 years old with glioma. Some clones in this sample may be carry-over from other donors' samples.

The chain employs TRBV27 and TRBJ2-7; a possible D gene is TRBD1 (5 bases). V lost 9 bases to trimming and J lost 4 bases, with 13 bases between them. Germline assignment: CDR1 MNHEY and CDR2 SMNVEV (reference sequence). This CDR3 is 12 amino acids long. The CDR3 here is CASQRGPYEQYF. DNA for the CDR3: TGTGCCAGTCAAAGGGGCCCATACGAGCAGTACTTC.

The gene calls are TRBV29-1 and TRBJ2-7, with D possibly being TRBD1 (5 bases). Germline V gives CDR1 SQVTM, CDR2 ANQGSEA. V lost 7 bases and J 0 bases, leaving 22 bases between the germline ends. The CDR3 consists of 16 residues. The CDR3 nucleotides read TGCAGCGCCCTGGGGCCGATCGACGGCAGCTCCTACGAGCAGTACTTC. Translating gives CSALGPIDGSSYEQYF.

This clone was seen a few times. V is TRBV4-1 and J is TRBJ2-7; 7 bases are a match to TRBD2. Germline lookup yields CDR1 MGHRA and CDR2 YSYEKL. The length of the CDR3 is 15 residues. Trimming cost V 2 bases and J 3 bases; bases outside gene matches: 7. The CDR3 here is CASSQWQGGYYEQYF. In DNA form, the CDR3 reads TGCGCCAGCAGCCAATGGCAGGGAGGGTACTACGAGCAGTACTTC.

The chain links TRBV6-5 to TRBJ2-7; 9 bases are a match to TRBD2. The CDR3 loop spans 15 amino acids. J lost 2 bases, V lost 7 bases, and 9 bases had no gene match. Germline V gene data show CDR1 as MNHEY and CDR2 as SVGAGI. Written as DNA, the CDR3 is TGTGCCAGCACTAAGGCCAGCGGGGGGACCTACGAGCAGTACTTC. Its protein product is CASTKASGGTYEQYF.

The chain joins TRBV6-5 to TRBJ1-2; no definite D call. CDR1 and CDR2 from the germline V gene are MNHEY and SVGAGI. CDR3 length equals 14 residues. V was trimmed by 3 bases and J by 8 bases, leaving 16 bases between them. The CDR3 protein is CASSYYPGHSGYTF. In DNA form, the CDR3 reads TGTGCCAGCAGTTATTATCCCGGGCACAGCGGCTACACCTTC.

The chain combines TRBV5-1 with TRBJ2-2; D is possibly TRBD2 (5 bases). The CDR3 length is 19 residues. Germline V gene lookup returns CDR1 SGHRS and CDR2 YFSETQ. Trimming shortened V by 3 bases and J by 6 bases, and 27 bases separated the two germline ends. The CDR3 region is CASSSIRPGFSQFSGELFF. The CDR3 DNA reads TGCGCCAGCAGCTCAATCAGACCGGGGTTTTCTCAGTTTTCCGGGGAGCTGTTTTTT.

This CDR3 is CASSQEWDRLAGDQETQYF. CDR3 nucleotide sequence: TGCGCCAGCAGCCAAGAATGGGACCGACTAGCGGGGGACCAAGAGACCCAGTACTTC. The chain recombines TRBV4-3 with TRBJ2-5; 12 nucleotides agree with TRBD2. The trim removed 0 bases at V and 0 bases at J, leaving 8 bases unmatched. The CDR3 has 19 amino acids. Per the germline V gene, CDR1 is LGHNA and CDR2 is YSLEER.

This chain uses TRBV4-3 with TRBJ2-3, with 11 bases matching TRBD1. The CDR3 runs to 17 residues. Germline values: CDR1 LGHNA, CDR2 YSLEER. V dropped 4 bases and J dropped 1; count of bases not matched to a gene: 7. CDR3: CASSPRTGGLGTDTQYF. The CDR3 bases are TGCGCCAGCAGCCCGCGGACAGGGGGCTTAGGCACAGATACGCAGTATTTT.

The chain has TRBV19 and TRBJ2-5; TRBD1 is a possible D gene (5 bases). Trimming left V 6 bases short and J 5 bases short, with 16 bases between. In germline, CDR1 is LNHDA, CDR2 SQIVND (reference sequence). CDR3 length equals 14 residues. The CDR3 loop is CASSTSTGLETQYF. CDR3 DNA: TGTGCCAGTAGCACGTCCACAGGTTTGGAGACCCAGTACTTC.

The rearrangement uses TRBV27 and TRBJ1-1, with a possible D match to TRBD1 (6 bases). V lost 4 bases and J 6 bases, leaving 21 bases between the germline ends. CDR1 is MNHEY and CDR2 is SMNVEV in the germline V gene (reference sequence). The CDR3 spans 16 residues. The CDR3 reads CASSYGGLTGYAEAFF. The CDR3 DNA reads as TGTGCCAGCAGTTATGGAGGCCTTACAGGGTACGCTGAAGCTTTCTTT.

V is TRBV5-1 and J is TRBJ2-1, with 7 bases identical to TRBD2. V lost 4 bases, J lost 5 bases, and 15 bases stayed unmatched. This CDR3 is built from 17 residues. From germline, CDR1 is SGHRS and CDR2 YFSETQ. The CDR3 DNA reads as TGCGCCAGCAGCCAGCCCCCCGGGCGGGAGTTCAACAATGAGCAGTTCTTC. It codes for CASSQPPGREFNNEQFF.

The CDR3 DNA is TGTGCCAGTAGTATAGCCGGGGGGGAAGCTTTCTTT. Protein sequence: CASSIAGGEAFF. The V call is TRBV19, the J call TRBJ1-1; TRBD1 might be the D (5 bases). The germline V and J ends were trimmed by 1 base and 8 bases, with 8 bases remaining between them. The CDR3 is 12 amino acids. The V gene's germline CDR1 is LNHDA and CDR2 SQIVND (reference sequence).

Only a few counts were recorded for this clone. The chain combines TRBV9 with TRBJ2-2; 8 nucleotides match TRBD2. Germline assignment: CDR1 SGDLS and CDR2 YYNGEE. The V segment lost 2 bases and the J segment 7 bases; nucleotides outside the gene matches: 13. There are 17 residues in the CDR3. Here the CDR3 reads CASSVLSGGTEVGELFF. The CDR3 DNA reads as TGTGCCAGCAGCGTCCTCAGCGGGGGCACCGAGGTCGGGGAGCTGTTTTTT.